The 24 T cell receptor beta chains presented below share a single source sample, sequenced in a study of cytomegalovirus exposure and HLA in healthy donors. PCR employed 60 Vbeta and 13 Jbeta primers. TCRdb keeps only in-frame clones here, not all; method: immunoSEQ multiplex PCR. The sample contains about 190,000 clones, approximately 80% of which appear only once. The sequencing sample was made of PBMCs. Receptors were obtained from a woman younger than 35 in good health and CMV-seropositive.

The chain links TRBV11-2 to TRBJ2-3, with TRBD2 matching over 9 bases. Germline V gene data show CDR1 as SGHAT and CDR2 as FQNNGV. V dropped 5 bases and J dropped 4; count of bases not matched to a gene: 10. CDR3 size: 16 residues. The CDR3 DNA is TGTGCCAGCAGCGTCGAAATCGGCGGGGGGGCAGATACGCAGTATTTT. Encoded protein: CASSVEIGGGADTQYF.

The J gene is TRBJ2-5, the V gene TRBV7-3, with 9 bases aligning to TRBD2. The CDR3 contains 13 residues. The germline V gene has CDR1 SGHTA and CDR2 FQGTGA. The J segment lost 3 bases and the V segment lost 5 bases, leaving 1 base of the junction unmatched. The CDR3 region has the DNA TGTGCCAGCAGCAAGCGGGGGGAAGAGACCCAGTACTTC. This encodes CASSKRGEETQYF.

This chain uses TRBV5-1 with TRBJ2-7; TRBD2 is a possible D gene (5 bases). The CDR3 sequence is 14 residues long. V lost 2 bases and J lost 3, with 12 bases in between. The germline gives CDR1 SGHRS, CDR2 YFSETQ. The CDR3 DNA is TGCGCCAGCAGCTTCCGGGAAAGTGGCTACGAGCAGTACTTC. Residues: CASSFRESGYEQYF. Using reference TRBV5-1 and TRBJ2-7 for the parts outside the CDR3, the full variable domain is KAGVTQTPRYLIKTRGQQVTLSCSPISGHRSVSWYQQTPGQGLQFLFEYFSETQRNKGNFPGRFSGRQFSNSRSEMNVSTLELGDSALYLCASSFRESGYEQYFGPGTRLTVT.

The chain has TRBV11-1 and TRBJ2-5; D is uncertain. Germline-derived CDR1 and CDR2 are SGHAT and FQDESV (reference sequence). The CDR3 length is 13 residues. The V end lost 5 bases, the J end lost 0 bases, and 7 bases lay between the germline ends. The CDR3 loop is CASSVSDQETQYF. The CDR3 nucleotides read TGTGCCAGCAGCGTCAGCGACCAAGAGACCCAGTACTTC.

The chain links TRBV5-1 to TRBJ1-1; 9 bases line up with TRBD1. With V trimmed by 3 bases and J by 5 bases, 8 bases remained unmatched. The CDR3 covers 15 residues. Germline V CDR1 and CDR2: SGHRS, YFSETQ. The CDR3 sequence: CASSWGTGRITEAFF. For the CDR3, the DNA is TGCGCCAGCAGCTGGGGGACAGGGAGGATTACTGAAGCTTTCTTT.

The V call is TRBV28, the J call TRBJ1-1, with no clear D. CDR1 MDHEN and CDR2 SYDVKM come from the germline V gene. This CDR3 is built from 12 residues. Trimming removed 6 bases at V and 1 base at J, with 6 bases between. CDR3 protein: CASRLPNTEAFF. CDR3 DNA sequence: TGTGCCAGCAGACTCCCGAACACTGAAGCTTTCTTT.

The chain links TRBV7-2 to TRBJ2-5; 11 bases map to TRBD2. The junction had 8 bases not matched to a gene; V was cut back by 6 bases and J by 2 bases. The CDR3 is made up of 16 amino acids. Germline-derived CDR1 and CDR2 are SGHTA and FQGNSA. The CDR3 coding sequence is TGTGCCAGCAGTCAATCCGGGACTAGCGGACAAGAGACCCAGTACTTC. This translates into CASSQSGTSGQETQYF.

J is TRBJ1-2 and V is TRBV25-1; no firm D call. V was shortened by 0 bases and J by 6 bases, with 8 bases between the two germline ends. The CDR3 covers 13 residues. Germline V lookup: CDR1 MGHDK, CDR2 SYGVNS. CDR3 in DNA: TGTGCCAGCAGTGAATACAGAGGTCATGGCTACACCTTC. Amino acids: CASSEYRGHGYTF.

The chain has TRBV6-5 and TRBJ2-5, with D possibly being TRBD2 (6 bases). Trimming cost V 5 bases and J 4 bases, with 14 bases left between them. The germline V gene has CDR1 MNHEY and CDR2 SVGAGI. The CDR3 loop spans 14 amino acids. CDR3 amino acids: CASSEGAGLETQYF. The DNA of the CDR3 is TGTGCCAGCAGTGAAGGGGCGGGGCTAGAGACCCAGTACTTC.

V usage is TRBV7-2 and J usage is TRBJ2-3; perhaps TRBD2 as D (6 bases). Trimming took 6 bases from V and 1 from J, leaving 8 bases between them. The CDR3 extends over 13 amino acids. CDR1 SGHTA and CDR2 FQGNSA come from the germline V gene. CDR3 loop: CASRVAGTDTQYF. Here the CDR3 DNA reads TGTGCCAGCAGGGTAGCGGGCACAGATACGCAGTATTTT. Drawing the rest from reference TRBV7-2 and TRBJ2-3, the complete variable domain is GAGVSQSPSNKVTEKGKDVELRCDPISGHTALYWYRQSLGQGLEFLIYFQGNSAPDKSGLPSDRFSAERTGGSVSTLTIQRTQQEDSAVYLCASRVAGTDTQYFGPGTRLTVL.

The rearrangement links TRBV19 to TRBJ2-5, with 9 bases lining up with TRBD1. The CDR3 consists of 15 residues. After removal of 6 bases from V and 1 base from J, the junction contained 6 bases not matched to a gene. CDR1 and CDR2 from the germline V gene are LNHDA and SQIVND (reference sequence). The CDR3 loop reads CASSDRGWAQETQYF. CDR3 bases: TGTGCCAGTAGCGACAGGGGGTGGGCCCAAGAGACCCAGTACTTC. Full variable domain (outside the CDR3, taken from reference TRBV19 and TRBJ2-5): DGGITQSPKYLFRKEGQNVTLSCEQNLNHDAMYWYRQDPGQGLRLIYYSQIVNDFQKGDIAEGYSVSREKKESFPLTVTSAQKNPTAFYLCASSDRGWAQETQYFGPGTRLLVL.

V is TRBV19 and J is TRBJ2-6; possibly TRBD2 for D (5 bases). The CDR3 sequence is 17 residues long. V was shortened by 2 bases and J by 0 bases, with 11 bases between the two germline ends. Germline CDR1 LNHDA, CDR2 SQIVND (reference sequence). The CDR3 nucleotides read TGTGCCAGTAGTATAAGAGAGCGGAGCTCTGGGGCCAACGTCCTGACTTTC. It is translated as CASSIRERSSGANVLTF.

This rearrangement joins TRBV30 to TRBJ2-5; possible D gene TRBD2, 5 bases. The CDR3 covers 13 residues. Per germline, CDR1 GTSNPN and CDR2 SVGIG (reference sequence). V lost 2 bases, J lost 4 bases, and 11 bases lay in between. The CDR3, as DNA: TGTGCCTGGAGTCGGGGTTTTGGAGAGACCCAGTACTTC. It is translated as CAWSRGFGETQYF.

V gene TRBV7-9 combines with J gene TRBJ2-7; 9 nucleotides align to TRBD2. The CDR3 sequence is 14 residues long. Per the germline V gene, CDR1 is SEHNR and CDR2 is FQNEAQ (reference sequence). With V trimmed by 4 bases and J by 4 bases, 5 bases remained unmatched. CDR3 sequence reads: CASSSLTSGYEQYV. The CDR3 region has the DNA TGTGCCAGCAGCTCGTTGACTAGCGGTTACGAGCAGTACGTC.

The genes are TRBV11-3 and TRBJ2-2; TRBD1 matches 11 bases. Germline V gives CDR1 SGHNT, CDR2 YENEEA. Trimming removed 2 bases from V and 5 bases from J; junction bases left unmatched: 7. The CDR3 covers 17 residues. The CDR3 protein is CASSLTGQGAKTGELFF. The CDR3 coding sequence is TGTGCCAGCAGCTTAACCGGACAGGGGGCTAAAACCGGGGAGCTGTTTTTT.

The V and J genes are TRBV29-1 and TRBJ1-2, with 7 nucleotides matching TRBD1. The CDR3 spans 12 residues. J gave up 5 bases and V 4 bases, and 4 bases lay outside the gene matches. Germline-derived CDR1 and CDR2 are SQVTM and ANQGSEA. CDR3 sequence: CSVGGQPYGYTF. CDR3 bases: TGCAGCGTTGGGGGACAGCCGTATGGCTACACCTTC.

The chain carries TRBV6-4 and TRBJ2-3, with D tentatively TRBD2 (5 bases). The CDR3 totals 15 residues. Trimming removed 3 bases from V and 3 bases from J, with 13 bases in between. Germline lookup yields CDR1 MRHNA and CDR2 SNTAGT. The CDR3 region has the DNA TGTGCCAGCAGTGAGGGTGTCGGGAAGACAGATACGCAGTATTTT. This gives the protein CASSEGVGKTDTQYF.

The V and J genes are TRBV19 and TRBJ1-1; D perhaps matches TRBD1 (5 bases). The CDR3 runs 15 residues. Trimming removed 5 bases from V and 1 base from J, with 14 bases in between. CDR1 is LNHDA and CDR2 is SQIVND in the germline V gene (reference sequence). Here the CDR3 DNA reads TGTGCCAGTAGTGTGTCGGGACTCACGAACACTGAAGCTTTCTTT. It codes for CASSVSGLTNTEAFF.

This sequence joins TRBV7-3 and TRBJ2-5; 7 nucleotides line up with TRBD2. Germline-derived CDR1 and CDR2 are SGHTA and FQGTGA. The CDR3 contains 14 residues. Trimming at V came to 4 bases and at J to 5 bases, leaving 7 bases not matched to a gene. CDR3 in amino acids: CASSSDGGGETQYF. DNA of the CDR3: TGTGCCAGCAGCTCCGACGGCGGGGGTGAGACCCAGTACTTC.

This chain uses TRBV11-1 with TRBJ2-1; TRBD2 matches at 7 bases. CDR3 length equals 13 residues. Germline assignment: CDR1 SGHAT and CDR2 FQDESV (reference sequence). The junction had 6 bases not matched to a gene; V was cut back by 0 bases and J by 13 bases. The CDR3 bases are TGTGCCAGCAGCTTAGCGTGGGGGGGAAGCCAGTTCTTC. It specifies CASSLAWGGSQFF.

V is TRBV5-4 and J is TRBJ1-1; perhaps TRBD1 as D (5 bases). Germline V CDR1 and CDR2: SGHNT, YYREEE (reference sequence). Trimming took off 4 bases at V and 3 bases at J, with 16 bases between the two ends. The CDR3 is 15 amino acids. The CDR3 loop is CASSQTTALYTEAFF. Here the CDR3 DNA reads TGTGCCAGCAGCCAGACGACAGCTCTTTACACTGAAGCTTTCTTT. Variable domain in full (rest from reference TRBV5-4 and TRBJ1-1): ETGVTQSPTHLIKTRGQQVTLRCSSQSGHNTVSWYQQALGQGPQFIFQYYREEENGRGNFPPRFSGLQFPNYSSELNVNALELDDSALYLCASSQTTALYTEAFFGQGTRLTVV.

The chain uses TRBV18 and TRBJ2-3; weak D call: TRBD2 (5 bases). In germline, CDR1 is KGHSH, CDR2 LQKENI. V was shortened by 4 bases and J by 1 base, with 9 bases between the two germline ends. The CDR3 totals 14 residues. The CDR3 region has the DNA TGTGCCAGCTCACAGCTTAGCGGCACAGATACGCAGTATTTT. Protein: CASSQLSGTDTQYF.

The chain recombines TRBV29-1 with TRBJ1-3, with D uncertain. V lost 8 bases and J 0 bases, leaving 11 bases between the germline ends. Germline V CDR1 and CDR2: SQVTM, ANQGSEA. There are 13 residues in the CDR3. The chain's CDR3 is CSFRHSSGNTIYF. Here the CDR3 DNA reads TGCAGCTTCCGACACAGCTCTGGAAACACCATATATTTT.

The rearrangement links TRBV28 to TRBJ1-1, with D possibly being TRBD1 (5 bases). V shed 6 bases and J shed 0 bases, with 14 bases lying between them. The CDR3 sequence is 15 residues long. CDR1 and CDR2 from the germline V gene are MDHEN and SYDVKM. CDR3 loop: CASSPSRQMNTEAFF. The CDR3 DNA reads TGTGCCAGCAGCCCATCAAGACAGATGAACACTGAAGCTTTCTTT. Supplemented by reference TRBV28 and TRBJ1-1, the full variable domain reads DVKVTQSSRYLVKRTGEKVFLECVQDMDHENMFWYRQDPGLGLRLIYFSYDVKMKEKGDIPEGYSVSREKKERFSLILESASTNQTSMYLCASSPSRQMNTEAFFGQGTRLTVV.